The source of this T cell receptor (beta chain) is a study of radiotherapy plus CTLA-4 blockade in lung cancer. For the study at large: Among enrolled patients, 15% to 20% responded and more than 25% achieved disease control. Study outcomes and limitations: The best prediction of response reportedly came from early blood T cell clone dynamics, with interferon-beta. TCR clones from tumors expanded in blood after radiotherapy plus ipilimumab.

Repertoires were generated with immunoSEQ multiplex PCR, while TCRdb's copy carries only in-frame clones and drops some. The sample records more than 65,000 clones, 80% to 85% being singletons. V shed 2 bases and J shed 9 bases, with 11 bases lying between them. Per germline, CDR1 MGHDK and CDR2 SYGVNS. The CDR3 runs to 14 residues. Details on this clone: Its specificity is not known.

The genes are TRBV25-1 and TRBJ1-6, with D perhaps matching TRBD1 (5 bases). The material sequenced was peripheral blood, taken from a patient treated with radiotherapy plus ipilimumab. The sequence came from a human donor with non-small cell lung cancer who had stable disease on radiotherapy plus ipilimumab. The chain's CDR3 is CASSEIGRGSPLHF. CDR3 sequence (DNA): TGTGCCAGCAGTGAAATTGGGAGGGGTTCACCCCTCCACTTT.